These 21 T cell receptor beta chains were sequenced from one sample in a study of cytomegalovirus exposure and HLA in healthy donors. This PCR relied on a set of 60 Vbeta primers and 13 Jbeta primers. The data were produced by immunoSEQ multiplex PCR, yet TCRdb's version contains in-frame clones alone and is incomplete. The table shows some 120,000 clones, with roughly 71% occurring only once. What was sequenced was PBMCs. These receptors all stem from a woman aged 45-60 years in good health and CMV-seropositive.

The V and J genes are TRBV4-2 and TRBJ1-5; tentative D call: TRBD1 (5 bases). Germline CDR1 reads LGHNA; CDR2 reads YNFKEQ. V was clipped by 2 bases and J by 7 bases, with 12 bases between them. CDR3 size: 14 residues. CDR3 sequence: CASSQTQGGQPQHF. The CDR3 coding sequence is TGTGCCAGCAGCCAAACTCAGGGCGGACAGCCCCAGCATTTT.

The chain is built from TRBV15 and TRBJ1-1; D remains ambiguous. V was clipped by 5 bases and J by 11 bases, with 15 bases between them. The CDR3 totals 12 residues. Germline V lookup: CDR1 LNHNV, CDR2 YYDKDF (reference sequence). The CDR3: CATSLGGLAAFF. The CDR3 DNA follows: TGTGCCACCAGCCTAGGAGGGCTGGCGGCTTTCTTT.

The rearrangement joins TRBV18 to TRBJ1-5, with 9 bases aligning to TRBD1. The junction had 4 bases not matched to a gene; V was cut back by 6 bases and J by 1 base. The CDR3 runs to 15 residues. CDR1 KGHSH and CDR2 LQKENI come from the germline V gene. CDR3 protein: CASSPDRGSNQPQHF. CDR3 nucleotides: TGTGCCAGCTCCCCGGACAGGGGAAGCAATCAGCCCCAGCATTTT.

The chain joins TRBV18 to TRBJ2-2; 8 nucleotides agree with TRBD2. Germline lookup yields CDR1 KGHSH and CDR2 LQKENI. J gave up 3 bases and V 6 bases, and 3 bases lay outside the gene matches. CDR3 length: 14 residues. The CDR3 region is CASSPGGDTGELFF. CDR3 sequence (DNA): TGTGCCAGCTCCCCGGGAGGGGACACCGGGGAGCTGTTTTTT.

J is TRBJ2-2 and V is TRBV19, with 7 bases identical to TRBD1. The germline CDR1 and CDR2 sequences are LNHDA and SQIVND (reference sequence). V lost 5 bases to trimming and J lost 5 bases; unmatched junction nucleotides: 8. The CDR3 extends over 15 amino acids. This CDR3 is CASSLRTGATGELFF. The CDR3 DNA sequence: TGTGCCAGTAGTCTCCGGACAGGAGCTACCGGGGAGCTGTTTTTT.

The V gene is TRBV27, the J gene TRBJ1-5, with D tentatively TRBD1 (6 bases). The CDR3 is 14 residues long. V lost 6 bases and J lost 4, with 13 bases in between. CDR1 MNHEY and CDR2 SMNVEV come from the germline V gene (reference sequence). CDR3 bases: TGTGCCAGCAGGACGGGACACCTTAATCAGCCCCAGCATTTT. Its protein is CASRTGHLNQPQHF.

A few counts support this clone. The CDR3 sequence is CASSLGGVTDTQYF. The DNA of the CDR3 is TGTGCCAGCAGCTTAGGCGGAGTCACAGATACGCAGTATTTT. The genes are TRBV5-6 and TRBJ2-3; no clear D gene. The CDR3 has 14 residues. Trimming took off 2 bases at V and 2 bases at J, with 9 bases between the two ends. The germline CDR1 and CDR2 sequences are SGHDT and YYEEEE.

This chain's CDR3 is CAWIRDRINYGYTF. The CDR3 DNA reads TGTGCCTGGATCAGGGACAGAATTAACTATGGCTACACCTTC. The chain uses TRBV30 and TRBJ1-2; 7 positions agree with TRBD1. With V trimmed by 4 bases and J by 1 base, 6 bases remained unmatched. The CDR3 loop spans 14 amino acids. The germline V gene encodes CDR1 GTSNPN and CDR2 SVGIG (reference sequence).

This CDR3 is CATLKRGSSYEQYF. CDR3 nucleotides: TGTGCCACCCTGAAGCGGGGGAGCTCCTACGAGCAGTACTTC. The chain employs TRBV10-3 and TRBJ2-7; TRBD2 aligns across 8 bases. The ends lost 10 bases at V and 0 bases at J; junction bases unmatched: 8. Germline loops: CDR1 ENHRY, CDR2 SYGVKD. The length of the CDR3 is 14 residues.

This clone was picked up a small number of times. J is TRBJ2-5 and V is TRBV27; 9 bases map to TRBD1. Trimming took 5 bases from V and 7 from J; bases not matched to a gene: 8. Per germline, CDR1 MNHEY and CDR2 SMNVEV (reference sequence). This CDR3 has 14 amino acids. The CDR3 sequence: CASSPGQGRGTQYF. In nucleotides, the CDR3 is TGTGCCAGCAGTCCGGGACAGGGCCGTGGGACCCAGTACTTC.

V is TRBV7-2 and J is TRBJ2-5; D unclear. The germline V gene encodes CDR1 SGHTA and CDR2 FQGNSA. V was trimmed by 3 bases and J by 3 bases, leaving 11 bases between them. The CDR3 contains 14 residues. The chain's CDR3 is CASSFHSEEETQYF. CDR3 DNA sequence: TGTGCCAGCAGCTTCCACAGTGAAGAAGAGACCCAGTACTTC.

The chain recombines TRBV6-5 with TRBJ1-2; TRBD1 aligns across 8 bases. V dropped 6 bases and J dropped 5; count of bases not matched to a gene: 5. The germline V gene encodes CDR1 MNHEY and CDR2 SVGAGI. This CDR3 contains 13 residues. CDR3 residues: CASSDRGGYGYTF. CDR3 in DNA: TGTGCCAGCAGCGACAGGGGTGGATATGGCTACACCTTC.

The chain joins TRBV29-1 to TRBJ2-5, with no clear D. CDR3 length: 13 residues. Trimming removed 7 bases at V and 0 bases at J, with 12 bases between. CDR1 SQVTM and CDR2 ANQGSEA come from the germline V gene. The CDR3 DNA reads TGCAGCGGTGCACTGAAGTACCAAGAGACCCAGTACTTC. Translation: CSGALKYQETQYF. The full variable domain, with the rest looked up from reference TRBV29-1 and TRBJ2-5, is SAVISQKPSRDICQRGTSLTIQCQVDSQVTMMFWYRQQPGQSLTLIATANQGSEATYESGFVIDKFPISRPNLTFSTLTVSNMSPEDSSIYLCSGALKYQETQYFGPGTRLLVL.

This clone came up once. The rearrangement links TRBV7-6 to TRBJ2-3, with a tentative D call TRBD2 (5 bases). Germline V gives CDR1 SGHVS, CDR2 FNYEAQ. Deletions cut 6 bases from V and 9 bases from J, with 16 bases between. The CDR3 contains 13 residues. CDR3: CASSLNLAATQYF. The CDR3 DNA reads TGTGCCAGCAGTCTCAACCTAGCAGCGACGCAGTATTTT. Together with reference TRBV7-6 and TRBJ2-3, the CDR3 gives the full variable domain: GAGVSQSPRYKVTKRGQDVALRCDPISGHVSLYWYRQALGQGPEFLTYFNYEAQQDKSGLPNDRFSAERPEGSISTLTIQRTEQRDSAMYRCASSLNLAATQYFGPGTRLTVL.

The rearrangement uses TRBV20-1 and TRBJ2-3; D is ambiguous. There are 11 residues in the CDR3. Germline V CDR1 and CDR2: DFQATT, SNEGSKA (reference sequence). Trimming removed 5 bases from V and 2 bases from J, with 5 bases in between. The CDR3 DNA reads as TGCAGTGCTCCCAACACAGATACGCAGTATTTT. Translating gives CSAPNTDTQYF.

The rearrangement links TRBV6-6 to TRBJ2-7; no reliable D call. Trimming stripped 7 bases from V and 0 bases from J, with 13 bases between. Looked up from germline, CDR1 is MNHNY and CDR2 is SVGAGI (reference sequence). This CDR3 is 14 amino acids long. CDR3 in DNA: TGTGCCAGCACTACCCTTTTGAGCTCCTACGAGCAGTACTTC. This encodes CASTTLLSSYEQYF.

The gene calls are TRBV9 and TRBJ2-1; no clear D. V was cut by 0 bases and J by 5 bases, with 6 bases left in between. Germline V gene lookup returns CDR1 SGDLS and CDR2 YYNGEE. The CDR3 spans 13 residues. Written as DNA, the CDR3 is TGTGCCAGCAGCGTAGTTCTCCACAATGAGCAGTTCTTC. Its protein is CASSVVLHNEQFF.

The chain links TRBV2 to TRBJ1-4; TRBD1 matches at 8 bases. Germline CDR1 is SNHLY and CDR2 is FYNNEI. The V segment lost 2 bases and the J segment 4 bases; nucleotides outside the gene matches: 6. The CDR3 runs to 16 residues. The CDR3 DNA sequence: TGTGCCAGCAGTGAATATTTTGGACAGGGTAATGAAAAACTGTTTTTT. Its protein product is CASSEYFGQGNEKLFF. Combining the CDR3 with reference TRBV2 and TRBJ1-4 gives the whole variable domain EPEVTQTPSHQVTQMGQEVILRCVPISNHLYFYWYRQILGQKVEFLVSFYNNEISEKSEIFDDQFSVERPDGSNFTLKIRSTKLEDSAMYFCASSEYFGQGNEKLFFGSGTQLSVL.

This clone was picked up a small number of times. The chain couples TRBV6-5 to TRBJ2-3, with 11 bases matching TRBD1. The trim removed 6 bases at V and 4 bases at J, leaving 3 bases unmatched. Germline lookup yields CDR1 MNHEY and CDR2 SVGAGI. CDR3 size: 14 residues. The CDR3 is CASRGDRGADTQYF. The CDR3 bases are TGTGCCAGCAGAGGGGACAGGGGGGCAGATACGCAGTATTTT.

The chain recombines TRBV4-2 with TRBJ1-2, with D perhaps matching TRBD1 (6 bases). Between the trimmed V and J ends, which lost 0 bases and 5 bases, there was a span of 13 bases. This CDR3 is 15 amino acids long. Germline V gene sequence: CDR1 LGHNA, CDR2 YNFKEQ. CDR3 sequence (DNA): TGTGCCAGCAGCCAAGAGCAGGGGACAAGGTATGGCTACACCTTC. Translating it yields CASSQEQGTRYGYTF.

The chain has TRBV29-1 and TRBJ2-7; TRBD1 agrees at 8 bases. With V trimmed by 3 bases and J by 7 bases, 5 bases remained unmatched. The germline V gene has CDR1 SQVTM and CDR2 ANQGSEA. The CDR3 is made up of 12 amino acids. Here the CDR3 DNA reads TGCAGCGTTGAGTCAGGGGGCATGGAGCAGTACTTC. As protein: CSVESGGMEQYF.